This T cell receptor beta chain was retrieved from a study of shared clonotypes between healthy human individuals (TCRdb year 2020). Regarding the study in general: Two women and three men aged 18 to 49 years were included in the cohort. For each donor, CD4 naive and CD4 memory were each given three plates, CD8 naive was given two plates, and CD8 memory was given one plate. To estimate repertoire size and how much clonotype sharing occurs between individuals, the study deeply sequenced the blood TCR repertoires of about 5 healthy adults. Libraries were prepared and TCR repertoires were sequenced by different laboratories using diverse techniques, in order to increase sequencing depth and limit assay-specific biases. Between about 0.85 and 9.5 billion PBMCs per donor were obtained by leukapheresis.

Using the deep immunoSEQ assay, multiplex PCR amplified TCR CDR3 regions from genomic DNA. Extracted genomic DNA from each cell subset was distributed evenly across all wells of several immunoSEQ 96-well plates, and each plate was treated as a replicate. For sorted subsets, each replicate PCR was loaded with 200 to 250 ng genomic DNA, equivalent to about 30,000 T cell genomes. Purified libraries were measured with a Qubit 3.0 fluorometer, size-checked on a Bioanalyzer 2100, and measured again with the KAPA Library Quantification kit. Every immunoSEQ 96-well plate was sequenced on a separate single-read 150-cycle Illumina NextSeq 550 flow cell. As for how the authors treated the data: The immunoSEQ output contained only junctional sequences without quality scores, so filtering could not match that applied to full-length reads. Sequences were annotated with PyIR, a Python wrapper for IgBLAST v1.9, and V/J genes and CDR3 were assigned using IMGT germline references. Any read was removed if the V/J assignment was weak (E-value above 1e-6), the CDR3 was missing, or the read contained stop codons, out-of-frame junctions, or ambiguous translated residues. A V3J clonotype was defined by an identical inferred V gene, J gene, and CDR3 amino acid sequence. To compute the percentage overlap between repertoires, the number of shared unique clonotypes was divided by the size of the smaller repertoire. RTK rarefaction, the Chao1 estimator, and Recon v2.1 estimates of unobserved clonotypes were used to assess repertoire richness. For all TCRbeta clonotypes obtained by the gDNA method from several donors, generation probabilities were computed with OLGA. This is the immuneACCESS table as TCRdb keeps it, with only in-frame sequences that have V and J called. A part of the clones is gone; compared with another copy, unresolved V genes explain less than half, and the rest is unexplained. That table gives V, J and clone size, and the DNA gave D and trimming. In all, the sample holds approximately 1,000,000 clones, and about 84% of those were seen once. Together, the top ten hold approximately 0.5% of the sample.

According to the germline V gene, CDR1 reads MNHNS and CDR2 reads SASEGT. Its CDR3 holds 12 amino acids, cysteine through phenylalanine. CDR3 DNA only is kept here, 36 bases in frame from base 1. V is cut by 4 bases and J by 7 bases, and the space between the germline ends is 10 bases. Healthy HIV-negative adults with no recently reported acute infections or vaccinations were included as donors. Every donor was a Caucasian adult living in Nashville, Tennessee, USA. CD4+ T cells were enriched by magnetic negative selection; naive cells were then positively selected on CD45RA, and the negative fraction formed the memory subset. After blood collection by leukapheresis, PBMCs were isolated using Ficoll-Histopaque density gradient centrifugation and then cryopreserved in the vapor phase of liquid nitrogen. Analytical flow cytometry was used to check the purity and quantity of each magnetically sorted T cell population. From each sorted fraction, genomic DNA was isolated and quantified by UV absorbance on a Nanodrop 2000c.

Here is what the overall study found, with its caveats: Clonotypes shared by all four sorted-subset donors showed higher generation probabilities than non-shared clonotypes. Rarefaction of sorted-subset datasets indicated incomplete sequencing despite the large sequencing depth. Naive subsets generally had larger estimated clonotype richness than memory subsets did. Pairwise subsampling indicated that sequencing depth was expected to affect the degree of clonotype sharing among donors. When four donors were compared, the shared fraction of clonotypes was 5% to 6.5% for naive CD4, roughly 3.4% for naive CD8, 2% to 2.5% for memory CD4, and approximately 0.4% for memory CD8. Only blood was sampled, and tissue TCR repertoires likely differ from those in blood. Because the study included only a small number of donors, the genetic and exposure-history diversity represented was limited.

This clone was counted only a few times. The antigen this receptor binds is unknown. Within one base of it there is no much larger clone, and no base qualities were kept. Recombination linked TRBV6-1 to TRBJ1-2; the D gene is unclear. This receptor was taken from a man aged 18 to 35 in good health. Some clones in this sample may be carry-over from other donors' samples. Source material: memory CD4+ T cells from PBMCs. The cell subset or site label on this specimen signifies: CD45RA-negative fraction. The CDR3 corresponds to CASSARMGGYTF. The DNA reads TGTGCCAGCAGTGCCAGGATGGGTGGCTACACCTTC.